These 3 T cell receptor beta chains came from one sample sequenced in a study of blood T cell repertoires in COVID-19. Sequenced by immunoSEQ multiplex PCR; TCRdb stores in-frame clones only, minus some. The data show 150,000 or so clones, roughly 90% seen once. The sequenced material came from PBMCs or T cells enriched from blood (not recorded which). Every receptor here comes from a woman between 40 and 55 years old who had been exposed to COVID-19.

The gene calls are TRBV10-3 and TRBJ1-1; D uncertain. The CDR3 is 14 residues long. V lost 3 bases and J 0 bases, leaving 8 bases between the germline ends. Germline CDR1 is ENHRY and CDR2 is SYGVKD. The CDR3 loop reads CAISDRGLNTEAFF. As DNA, the CDR3 is TGTGCCATCAGTGACAGAGGGTTGAACACTGAAGCTTTCTTT.

V gene TRBV11-2 combines with J gene TRBJ2-7; TRBD1 matches at 7 bases. After removal of 4 bases from V and 2 bases from J, the junction contained 8 bases not matched to a gene. The CDR3 consists of 15 residues. Germline V lookup: CDR1 SGHAT, CDR2 FQNNGV. CDR3 amino acids: CASSYAGGGTYEQYF. The CDR3 DNA reads as TGTGCCAGCAGCTACGCAGGGGGTGGAACCTACGAGCAGTACTTC.

This chain uses TRBV5-1 with TRBJ1-6; TRBD1 agrees at 7 bases. V lost 0 bases and J lost 9; bases outside the gene matches: 6. Per the germline V gene, CDR1 is SGHRS and CDR2 is YFSETQ. This CDR3 region has 15 residues. As DNA, the CDR3 is TGCGCCAGCAGCTTGGATTCAGGGGGGATTTCACCCCTCCACTTT. It is translated as CASSLDSGGISPLHF.